What follows are 31 T cell receptor beta chains derived from one specimen sequenced in a study of beta chain features in type 1 diabetes. Study-wide results and limits: TCRB CDR3s from Type 1 diabetes patients were moderately but significantly shorter in all four CD4+ subsets.

The sequenced template was cDNA made from the entire isolated RNA. The table came from immunoSEQ multiplex PCR; TCRdb's copy has only in-frame clones and leaves some out. The table shows more than 250,000 clones, with about a fifth occurring only once. Their cognate antigens are unknown. Sequencing was done on a sample of naive CD4+ T cells from blood. Receptors were obtained from a woman aged 35 to 49 with type 1 diabetes.

This clone was observed a few times. The chain combines TRBV18 with TRBJ1-1; perhaps TRBD1 as D (5 bases). CDR1 and CDR2 from the germline V gene are KGHSH and LQKENI. The CDR3 consists of 13 residues. Deletions cut 5 bases from V and 3 bases from J, with 10 bases between. The CDR3 DNA sequence: TGTGCCAGCTCAGCGGGGGAACACACTGAAGCTTTCTTT. Protein: CASSAGEHTEAFF.

The V gene is TRBV7-3, the J gene TRBJ1-1; possible D gene TRBD1, 6 bases. V was clipped by 4 bases and J by 6 bases, with 18 bases between them. This CDR3 has 15 residues. In germline, CDR1 is SGHTA, CDR2 FQGTGA. CDR3 DNA sequence: TGTGCCAGCAGCTCCCGGGGGGGCCCAGGGGCTGAAGCTTTCTTT. Amino acids: CASSSRGGPGAEAFF.

The rearrangement joins TRBV7-2 to TRBJ1-5, with D possibly TRBD1 on 6 matching bases. In germline, CDR1 is SGHTA, CDR2 FQGNSA. Between the trimmed V and J ends, which lost 3 bases and 7 bases, there was a span of 13 bases. The CDR3 is made up of 14 amino acids. CDR3 residues: CASSFGQYRQPQHF. In nucleotides, the CDR3 is TGTGCCAGCAGCTTTGGACAGTACCGGCAGCCCCAGCATTTT.

V is TRBV7-9 and J is TRBJ2-6, with 9 positions matching TRBD1. Looked up from germline, CDR1 is SEHNR and CDR2 is FQNEAQ (reference sequence). V lost 5 bases, J lost 4 bases, and 6 bases stayed unmatched. This CDR3 region has 16 residues. CDR3 protein: CASSPTGGRGANVLTF. DNA for the CDR3: TGTGCCAGCAGCCCCACAGGGGGCAGAGGGGCCAACGTCCTGACTTTC. Combining the CDR3 with reference TRBV7-9 and TRBJ2-6 gives the whole variable domain DTGVSQNPRHKITKRGQNVTFRCDPISEHNRLYWYRQTLGQGPEFLTYFQNEAQLEKSRLLSDRFSAERPKGSFSTLEIQRTEQGDSAMYLCASSPTGGRGANVLTFGAGSRLTVL.

In its sample, this clone was seen a few times. V usage is TRBV5-1 and J usage is TRBJ2-7, with 9 bases fitting TRBD1. Germline values: CDR1 SGHRS, CDR2 YFSETQ. The CDR3 has 16 residues. V was pared by 3 bases and J by 4 bases, with 11 bases of the junction left unmatched. The CDR3 nucleotides read TGCGCCAGCAGCTCATCCGGGACAGGGTTCATTTACGAGCAGTACTTC. Protein product: CASSSSGTGFIYEQYF.

The chain recombines TRBV11-1 with TRBJ2-1; D possibly corresponds to TRBD2 (5 bases). Trimming pared 1 base from V and 14 bases from J, leaving 12 bases between. Germline lookup yields CDR1 SGHAT and CDR2 FQDESV (reference sequence). The CDR3 runs 12 residues. The CDR3 loop reads CASSLGLGGKFF. The DNA of the CDR3 is TGTGCCAGCAGCTTAGGGCTTGGAGGCAAGTTCTTC.

V gene TRBV7-9 combines with J gene TRBJ1-2; D is unresolved. V dropped 7 bases and J dropped 7 bases, with 22 bases sitting between them. Germline-derived CDR1 and CDR2 are SEHNR and FQNEAQ (reference sequence). This CDR3 is 15 amino acids long. The DNA of the CDR3 is TGTGCCAGCACCCCAGACCGGGGAGCTATGAGTGGCTACACCTTC. Its protein is CASTPDRGAMSGYTF.

This clone was observed a single time. V usage is TRBV5-1 and J usage is TRBJ2-6, with D hard to call. Germline V lookup: CDR1 SGHRS, CDR2 YFSETQ. V shed 0 bases and J shed 0 bases, with 4 bases lying between them. The CDR3 sequence is 15 residues long. CDR3 residues: CASSLDSSGANVLTF. For the CDR3, the DNA is TGCGCCAGCAGCTTGGATAGCTCTGGGGCCAACGTCCTGACTTTC.

A few counts support this clone. The chain has TRBV28 and TRBJ2-7; 10 bases line up with TRBD1. The CDR3 runs 13 residues. Per germline, CDR1 MDHEN and CDR2 SYDVKM. The junction had 6 bases not matched to a gene; V was cut back by 10 bases and J by 3 bases. In DNA form, the CDR3 reads TGTGCCATCGGACAGGGGGAAGGCTACGAGCAGTACTTC. Protein: CAIGQGEGYEQYF.

The chain links TRBV20-1 to TRBJ2-7; D not certain. V was pared by 0 bases and J by 4 bases, with 4 bases between. Germline CDR1 and CDR2: DFQATT and SNEGSKA (reference sequence). The CDR3 covers 11 residues. CDR3 DNA sequence: TGCAGTGCTAGAGATCAATACGAGCAGTACTTC. The encoded protein is CSARDQYEQYF.

The chain links TRBV4-2 to TRBJ1-1, with 7 bases aligning to TRBD1. Per germline, CDR1 LGHNA and CDR2 YNFKEQ. The CDR3 runs to 15 residues. Unmatched junction bases numbered 8, after V lost 2 bases and J lost 5 bases. The CDR3 spells CASSQPDRVWTEAFF. Written as DNA, the CDR3 is TGTGCCAGCAGCCAACCAGACAGGGTATGGACTGAAGCTTTCTTT.

As concerns this clone: The junction and the germline gene differ at one end; a read error may be behind it. The J gene is TRBJ2-5, the V gene TRBV28; 11 bases agree with TRBD2. CDR1 and CDR2 (germline): MDHEN, SYDVKM. The CDR3 is 16 amino acids. CDR3 DNA sequence: TGTGCCAGCAGCTTAGGGTTTACTAGCGGGGGCACAGGGGCGGACTTC. Translated: CASSLGFTSGGTGADF.

This clone was observed a few times. The J gene is TRBJ2-1, the V gene TRBV5-1, with 9 nucleotides matching TRBD1. Germline V gene data show CDR1 as SGHRS and CDR2 as YFSETQ. The CDR3 is 16 amino acids. J was trimmed by 4 bases and V by 0 bases; bases with no gene match: 5. The CDR3 sequence: CASSLALGQGYNEQFF. CDR3 DNA: TGCGCCAGCAGCTTGGCTTTAGGACAGGGGTACAATGAGCAGTTCTTC.

This clone was recorded a few times. Different DNA sequences within this sample yield the same CDR3. The chain recombines TRBV5-1 with TRBJ2-5; D uncertain. Germline V lookup: CDR1 SGHRS, CDR2 YFSETQ. The V end was cut by 5 bases, the J end by 2 bases, with 4 bases between. This CDR3 has 11 residues. The CDR3 region is CASSLQETQYF. CDR3 DNA sequence: TGCGCCAGCAGTCTTCAAGAGACCCAGTACTTC. Based on the CDR3 plus reference TRBV5-1 and TRBJ2-5, the full variable domain is KAGVTQTPRYLIKTRGQQVTLSCSPISGHRSVSWYQQTPGQGLQFLFEYFSETQRNKGNFPGRFSGRQFSNSRSEMNVSTLELGDSALYLCASSLQETQYFGPGTRLLVL.

The gene calls are TRBV28 and TRBJ2-1, with D possibly matching TRBD2 (6 bases). V was cut by 3 bases and J by 14 bases, with 20 bases left in between. Germline V gene lookup returns CDR1 MDHEN and CDR2 SYDVKM. CDR3 length: 14 residues. The CDR3 coding sequence is TGTGCCAGCAGTTTCCGCATAGGGGCCTCGGGGGAGTTCTTC. This gives the protein CASSFRIGASGEFF.

This clone was seen a handful of times. The V and J genes are TRBV7-2 and TRBJ2-2; D may be TRBD2 (5 bases). The V gene lost 8 bases and the J gene lost 7 bases, with 17 bases spanning the gap. Germline lookup yields CDR1 SGHTA and CDR2 FQGNSA. The CDR3 length is 14 residues. CDR3 amino acids: CASSGQDGIGELFF. The CDR3 nucleotides are TGTGCCAGCTCCGGGCAGGACGGGATCGGGGAGCTGTTTTTT.

This clone has just a few counts. The chain uses TRBV28 and TRBJ2-7, with TRBD1 as a possible D gene (6 bases). The length of the CDR3 is 15 residues. V lost 8 bases and J lost 5, with 22 bases in between. The V gene's germline CDR1 is MDHEN and CDR2 SYDVKM. The CDR3 spells CASGGGQPEQDEQYF. The CDR3 DNA is TGTGCCAGCGGGGGCGGACAGCCCGAACAAGACGAGCAGTACTTC.

The chain carries TRBV15 and TRBJ2-3, with 11 bases matching TRBD2. Unmatched junction bases numbered 6, after V lost 3 bases and J lost 4 bases. The CDR3 length is 16 residues. Germline values: CDR1 LNHNV, CDR2 YYDKDF (reference sequence). The CDR3 DNA reads as TGTGCCACCAGCAGCAAACTAGCGGGAGTACCAGATACGCAGTATTTT. Its translation is CATSSKLAGVPDTQYF.

The V and J genes are TRBV11-1 and TRBJ1-1, with D unresolved. This CDR3 spans 12 amino acids. Germline loops: CDR1 SGHAT, CDR2 FQDESV (reference sequence). The V and J ends lost 9 bases and 4 bases respectively, with 12 bases between them. The CDR3 region is CASRERGTEAFF. The CDR3 bases are TGTGCCAGTAGGGAACGGGGCACTGAAGCTTTCTTT.

The table lists this clone with a few counts. V is TRBV7-3 and J is TRBJ1-2, with D perhaps TRBD1 (6 bases). In germline, CDR1 is SGHTA, CDR2 FQGTGA. V was clipped by 2 bases and J by 8 bases, with 15 bases between them. The CDR3 extends over 14 amino acids. The CDR3 region has the DNA TGTGCCAGCAGCTTACAACCCGGACAGTTGGGCTACACCTTC. Its translation: CASSLQPGQLGYTF.

This clone was detected a few times. V and J are TRBV25-1 and TRBJ1-2, with no clear D. The CDR3 is made up of 11 amino acids. The V gene's germline CDR1 is MGHDK and CDR2 SYGVNS. V lost 3 bases and J lost 4, with 3 bases in between. The CDR3 nucleotides read TGTGCCAGCAGTGACGGCTATGGCTACACCTTC. Protein sequence: CASSDGYGYTF.

This chain connects TRBV7-3 to TRBJ1-3; the D gene is possibly TRBD1 (6 bases). Germline V gene lookup returns CDR1 SGHTA and CDR2 FQGTGA. The CDR3 loop spans 14 amino acids. V was pared by 3 bases and J by 2 bases, with 8 bases between. For the CDR3, the DNA is TGTGCCAGCAGCTTCCAGGGGCCTGGAAACACCATATATTTT. This translates into CASSFQGPGNTIYF.

This clone was seen more than once but under ten times. The rearrangement joins TRBV11-1 to TRBJ2-1; 8 bases line up with TRBD2. The CDR3 runs to 16 residues. Germline CDR1 reads SGHAT; CDR2 reads FQDESV (reference sequence). J lost 5 bases, V lost 5 bases, and 11 bases had no gene match. The CDR3 coding sequence is TGTGCCAGCAGCAACGGCGGGCTAGCGGGCAACAATGAGCAGTTCTTC. It codes for CASSNGGLAGNNEQFF. The whole variable domain, remainder taken from reference TRBV11-1 and TRBJ2-1, is EAEVAQSPRYKITEKSQAVAFWCDPISGHATLYWYRQILGQGPELLVQFQDESVVDDSQLPKDRFSAERLKGVDSTLKIQPAELGDSAMYLCASSNGGLAGNNEQFFGPGTRLTVL.

This clone has a handful of counts. Other DNA variants within this sample encode the same CDR3. The CDR3 region is CASSHGQYNEQFF. DNA of the CDR3: TGCGCCAGCAGCCATGGACAATACAATGAGCAGTTCTTC. V and J are TRBV5-1 and TRBJ2-1; the D gene is possibly TRBD1 (5 bases). The V gene's germline CDR1 is SGHRS and CDR2 YFSETQ. The CDR3 covers 13 residues. V lost 4 bases and J 4 bases, leaving 9 bases between the germline ends. Full variable domain (remainder filled in from reference TRBV5-1 and TRBJ2-1): KAGVTQTPRYLIKTRGQQVTLSCSPISGHRSVSWYQQTPGQGLQFLFEYFSETQRNKGNFPGRFSGRQFSNSRSEMNVSTLELGDSALYLCASSHGQYNEQFFGPGTRLTVL.

This clone has only a few counts. This chain uses TRBV4-2 with TRBJ2-2; TRBD2 matches at 7 bases. The CDR3 contains 17 residues. Germline lookup yields CDR1 LGHNA and CDR2 YNFKEQ. V dropped 0 bases and J dropped 4; count of bases not matched to a gene: 8. The CDR3 DNA sequence: TGTGCCAGCAGCCAAGAGTTCAGACTAGCTGGCACCGGGGAGCTGTTTTTT. Translation gives CASSQEFRLAGTGELFF.

The rearrangement links TRBV7-2 to TRBJ2-5; D unresolved. Germline V gene data show CDR1 as SGHTA and CDR2 as FQGNSA. The CDR3 length is 11 residues. V lost 7 bases and J lost 0, with 3 bases in between. The CDR3 spells CASNNQETQYF. As DNA, the CDR3 is TGTGCCAGCAACAACCAAGAGACCCAGTACTTC.

The table lists this clone with a few counts. This chain links TRBV4-3 with TRBJ1-4; 9 bases fit TRBD1. Germline assignment: CDR1 LGHNA and CDR2 YSLEER. V gave up 5 bases and J gave up 8 bases; unmatched junction bases: 9. The CDR3 extends over 15 amino acids. CDR3 DNA: TGCGCCAGCAGCTTTCTACAGGGGGCGAACGAAAAACTGTTTTTT. Translating gives CASSFLQGANEKLFF.

J is TRBJ1-6 and V is TRBV6-6; D may be TRBD1 (6 bases). CDR1 is MNHNY and CDR2 is SVGAGI in the germline V gene (reference sequence). Trimming removed 2 bases from V and 10 bases from J, with 12 bases in between. The CDR3 totals 14 residues. The CDR3 loop reads CASSYGQGKSPLHF. In DNA, the CDR3 is TGTGCCAGCAGTTACGGCCAGGGGAAATCACCCCTCCACTTT.

This clone has only a few counts. The chain carries TRBV7-2 and TRBJ1-5; 8 bases map to TRBD1. Germline V CDR1 and CDR2: SGHTA, FQGNSA. This CDR3 contains 15 residues. The V segment lost 5 bases and the J segment 1 base; nucleotides outside the gene matches: 4. CDR3 protein: CASSQDRASNQPQHF. The CDR3 nucleotides read TGTGCCAGCAGCCAGGACAGGGCAAGCAATCAGCCCCAGCATTTT.

CDR3 sequence reads: CATSRVLAGPNTGELFF. CDR3 DNA: TGTGCCACCAGCAGAGTACTAGCGGGACCGAACACCGGGGAGCTGTTTTTT. The J gene is TRBJ2-2, the V gene TRBV15; 10 bases agree with TRBD2. The V gene's germline CDR1 is LNHNV and CDR2 YYDKDF (reference sequence). This CDR3 is 17 amino acids long. V lost 1 base to trimming and J lost 0 bases; unmatched junction nucleotides: 2.

The CDR3 bases are TGTGCCAGCAGCTTCACAGGGTTTTCTGAAGCTTTCTTT. Translating gives CASSFTGFSEAFF. The chain joins TRBV11-2 to TRBJ1-1; tentative D call: TRBD1 (6 bases). V was shortened by 3 bases and J by 6 bases, with 11 bases between the two germline ends. Germline values: CDR1 SGHAT, CDR2 FQNNGV. The length of the CDR3 is 13 residues.